This TCR beta chain was sequenced in a study of immune cell composition in non-small cell lung cancer. Study results and limitations: TIL tumour reactivity correlated with maximal tumour-associated clone frequency in adenocarcinoma. About 75% of squamous and 25% to 35% of adenocarcinoma cases had tumour-associated clones >0.5%.

Frozen unsorted single-cell suspensions supplied the genomic DNA. Comment on this clone: Its antigen is currently unknown.

Sequencing used immunoSEQ multiplex PCR; TCRdb keeps in-frame clones, though not all of them. The sample carries a few thousand clones, roughly three quarters recorded once. CDR3 length equals 16 residues. In germline, CDR1 is LNHNV, CDR2 YYDKDF (reference sequence). Trimming took 3 bases from V and 5 from J; bases not matched to a gene: 11. This clonotype originated in a human donor with non-small cell lung cancer. This rearrangement joins TRBV15 to TRBJ2-5; 8 bases are shared with TRBD1. Material: lung tumor tissue. The CDR3 region is CATSRGDRGGWETQYF. The CDR3 nucleotides are TGTGCCACCAGCAGGGGAGACAGGGGAGGTTGGGAGACCCAGTACTTC. Full variable domain (outside the CDR3, taken from reference TRBV15 and TRBJ2-5): DAMVIQNPRYQVTQFGKPVTLSCSQTLNHNVMYWYQQKSSQAPKLLFHYYDKDFNNEADTPDNFQSRRPNTSFCFLDIRSPGLGDTAMYLCATSRGDRGGWETQYFGPGTRLLVL.